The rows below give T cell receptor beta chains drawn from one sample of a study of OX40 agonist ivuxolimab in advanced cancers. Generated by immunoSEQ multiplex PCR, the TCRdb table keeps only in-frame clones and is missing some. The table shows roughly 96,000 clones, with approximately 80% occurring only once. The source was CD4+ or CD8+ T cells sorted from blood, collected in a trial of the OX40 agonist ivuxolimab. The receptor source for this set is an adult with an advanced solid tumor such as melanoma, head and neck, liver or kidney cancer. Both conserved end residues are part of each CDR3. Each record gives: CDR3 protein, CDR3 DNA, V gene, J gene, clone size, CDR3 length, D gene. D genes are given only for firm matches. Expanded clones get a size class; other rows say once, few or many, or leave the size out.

CDR3aa: CASSTIQYTDTQYF
CDR3nt: TGTGCCAGCAGCACCATCCAGTACACAGATACGCAGTATTTT
v_gene: TRBV7-9
j_gene: TRBJ2-3
abundance: -
len: 14
d_gene: -

CDR3aa: CASTPPGNPYEQYF
CDR3nt: TGTGCCAGTACCCCCCCCGGGAATCCCTACGAGCAGTACTTC
v_gene: TRBV19
j_gene: TRBJ2-7
abundance: -
len: 14
d_gene: -

CDR3aa: CASSSMDGYEQYF
CDR3nt: TGTGCCAGCAGCTCTATGGACGGCTACGAGCAGTACTTC
v_gene: TRBV7-2
j_gene: TRBJ2-7
abundance: -
len: 13
d_gene: -

CDR3aa: CASSKSDQPQHF
CDR3nt: TGTGCCAGCAGCAAGTCTGATCAGCCCCAGCATTTT
v_gene: TRBV11-2
j_gene: TRBJ1-5
abundance: -
len: 12
d_gene: -

CDR3aa: CASSSNPGGNEKLFF
CDR3nt: TGCGCCAGCAGCTCCAATCCCGGGGGTAATGAAAAACTGTTTTTT
v_gene: TRBV5-1
j_gene: TRBJ1-4
abundance: -
len: 15
d_gene: -

CDR3aa: CASSESAVTGTEAFF
CDR3nt: TGCGCCAGCAGTGAGTCCGCAGTTACCGGCACTGAAGCTTTCTTT
v_gene: TRBV10-1
j_gene: TRBJ1-1
abundance: -
len: 15
d_gene: -

CDR3aa: CASGLVGEGRGPGELFF
CDR3nt: TGTGCTAGTGGTTTGGTCGGCGAGGGCAGGGGGCCCGGGGAGCTGTTTTTT
v_gene: TRBV12-5
j_gene: TRBJ2-2
abundance: -
len: 17
d_gene: TRBD1

CDR3aa: CASSHSVTYGYTF
CDR3nt: TGTGCCAGCAGTCATAGCGTGACCTATGGCTACACCTTC
v_gene: TRBV27
j_gene: TRBJ1-2
abundance: -
len: 13
d_gene: -

CDR3aa: CASRRQGGQPQHF
CDR3nt: TGTGCCAGCAGAAGACAGGGGGGCCAGCCCCAGCATTTT
v_gene: TRBV6-6
j_gene: TRBJ1-5
abundance: once
len: 13
d_gene: TRBD1

CDR3aa: CASSRGGMDTEAFF
CDR3nt: TGTGCCAGCAGTCGTGGGGGGATGGACACTGAAGCTTTCTTT
v_gene: TRBV27
j_gene: TRBJ1-1
abundance: -
len: 14
d_gene: -

CDR3aa: CASSPLGQGLSFF
CDR3nt: TGTGCCAGCTCACCCTTAGGACAGGGGCTATCTTTCTTC
v_gene: TRBV18
j_gene: TRBJ2-1
abundance: -
len: 13
d_gene: TRBD1

CDR3aa: CASTPPGTNSYNEQFF
CDR3nt: TGTGCCAGTACCCCCCCAGGGACTAACTCCTACAATGAGCAGTTCTTC
v_gene: TRBV19
j_gene: TRBJ2-1
abundance: once
len: 16
d_gene: TRBD2

CDR3aa: CSVERREVYSETQYF
CDR3nt: TGCAGCGTTGAAAGGCGGGAGGTATATTCTGAGACCCAGTACTTC
v_gene: TRBV29-1
j_gene: TRBJ2-5
abundance: -
len: 15
d_gene: TRBD2

CDR3aa: CASSLSGTSGVYNEQFF
CDR3nt: TGTGCCAGCAGTTTATCCGGGACTAGCGGGGTTTACAATGAGCAGTTCTTC
v_gene: TRBV27
j_gene: TRBJ2-1
abundance: -
len: 17
d_gene: TRBD2

CDR3aa: CASRALYEQYF
CDR3nt: TGTGCCAGCAGGGCGCTCTACGAGCAGTACTTC
v_gene: TRBV6-1
j_gene: TRBJ2-7
abundance: -
len: 11
d_gene: -

CDR3aa: CASSLRLDQETQYF
CDR3nt: TGTGCCAGCAGCTTGAGGCTCGACCAAGAGACCCAGTACTTC
v_gene: TRBV5-4
j_gene: TRBJ2-5
abundance: once
len: 14
d_gene: -

CDR3aa: CSGTIPGQGMFKNIQYF
CDR3nt: TGCAGCGGAACGATTCCGGGACAGGGGATGTTTAAAAACATTCAGTACTTC
v_gene: TRBV29-1
j_gene: TRBJ2-4
abundance: -
len: 17
d_gene: TRBD1

CDR3aa: CASSLGATGPDTQYF
CDR3nt: TGTGCCAGCAGCTTGGGGGCCACGGGCCCAGATACGCAGTATTTT
v_gene: TRBV13
j_gene: TRBJ2-3
abundance: -
len: 15
d_gene: -

CDR3aa: CASSPEHSQPGNTIYF
CDR3nt: TGTGCCAGCTCCCCGGAGCACTCTCAACCTGGAAACACCATATATTTT
v_gene: TRBV18
j_gene: TRBJ1-3
abundance: -
len: 16
d_gene: -

CDR3aa: CASSVLPLGTTDTQYF
CDR3nt: TGTGCCAGCAGCGTCCTACCACTAGGGACGACAGATACGCAGTATTTT
v_gene: TRBV9
j_gene: TRBJ2-3
abundance: -
len: 16
d_gene: -

CDR3aa: CASSIRVRAGANVLTF
CDR3nt: TGTGCCAGTAGTATTCGGGTGCGGGCTGGGGCCAACGTCCTGACTTTC
v_gene: TRBV19
j_gene: TRBJ2-6
abundance: few
len: 16
d_gene: -

CDR3aa: CASSGSLRGYEQYF
CDR3nt: TGTGCCAGCAGTGGGTCATTAAGGGGGTACGAGCAGTACTTC
v_gene: TRBV25-1
j_gene: TRBJ2-7
abundance: -
len: 14
d_gene: -

CDR3aa: CASSYGPQSSYEQYF
CDR3nt: TGTGCCAGCAGCTACGGGCCACAGTCCTCCTACGAGCAGTACTTC
v_gene: TRBV6-5
j_gene: TRBJ2-7
abundance: -
len: 15
d_gene: -

CDR3aa: CASSYSARSEQYF
CDR3nt: TGTGCCAGCAGTTACTCGGCCCGTAGCGAGCAGTACTTC
v_gene: TRBV6-5
j_gene: TRBJ2-7
abundance: -
len: 13
d_gene: -

CDR3aa: CATTSLAGVTGELFF
CDR3nt: TGTGCCACCACCTCGTTAGCGGGAGTAACCGGGGAGCTGTTTTTT
v_gene: TRBV15
j_gene: TRBJ2-2
abundance: -
len: 15
d_gene: TRBD2

CDR3aa: CASSLAQGTDTQYF
CDR3nt: TGTGCCAGCAGCTTAGCTCAGGGCACAGATACGCAGTATTTT
v_gene: TRBV11-1
j_gene: TRBJ2-3
abundance: once
len: 14
d_gene: -

CDR3aa: CASSTPYEQYF
CDR3nt: TGTGCCAGCAGTACCCCCTACGAGCAGTACTTC
v_gene: TRBV28
j_gene: TRBJ2-7
abundance: -
len: 11
d_gene: -

CDR3aa: CASSSRGVTEAFF
CDR3nt: TGTGCCAGCAGCTCGCGGGGTGTCACTGAAGCTTTCTTT
v_gene: TRBV11-3
j_gene: TRBJ1-1
abundance: -
len: 13
d_gene: -

CDR3aa: CASSAGHSTDTQYF
CDR3nt: TGCGCCAGCTCAGCGGGGCATAGCACAGATACGCAGTATTTT
v_gene: TRBV5-1
j_gene: TRBJ2-3
abundance: once
len: 14
d_gene: TRBD2

CDR3aa: CASSQAYGQGNYGYTF
CDR3nt: TGCGCCAGCAGCCAAGCGTATGGACAGGGGAACTATGGCTACACCTTC
v_gene: TRBV4-3
j_gene: TRBJ1-2
abundance: -
len: 16
d_gene: TRBD1

CDR3aa: CASSRQSAWGAPQDYGYTF
CDR3nt: TGTGCCAGCAGCCGCCAATCGGCGTGGGGGGCCCCCCAGGACTATGGCTACACCTTC
v_gene: TRBV4-2
j_gene: TRBJ1-2
abundance: -
len: 19
d_gene: -

CDR3aa: CASSGEGGRNGYTF
CDR3nt: TGTGCCAGTAGTGGCGAGGGGGGTAGAAATGGCTACACCTTC
v_gene: TRBV19
j_gene: TRBJ1-2
abundance: -
len: 14
d_gene: -

CDR3aa: CASSLDGSSYEQYF
CDR3nt: TGTGCCAGCAGCTTGGACGGGAGCTCCTACGAGCAGTACTTC
v_gene: TRBV5-6
j_gene: TRBJ2-7
abundance: -
len: 14
d_gene: -

CDR3aa: CASSGTGTGTNYGYTF
CDR3nt: TGTGCCAGCAGTGGCACCGGGACAGGGACTAACTATGGCTACACCTTC
v_gene: TRBV27
j_gene: TRBJ1-2
abundance: -
len: 16
d_gene: TRBD1

CDR3aa: CASSLLGKGQGLYEQYF
CDR3nt: TGTGCCAGCAGTCTCTTGGGCAAGGGACAGGGACTGTACGAGCAGTACTTC
v_gene: TRBV7-8
j_gene: TRBJ2-7
abundance: -
len: 17
d_gene: TRBD1

CDR3aa: CASSAAGGPNNEQFF
CDR3nt: TGTGCCAGCAGCGCCGCGGGGGGGCCGAACAATGAGCAGTTCTTC
v_gene: TRBV9
j_gene: TRBJ2-1
abundance: -
len: 15
d_gene: TRBD2

CDR3aa: CASSLDGRANSPLHF
CDR3nt: TGTGCCAGCAGCTTGGACGGCAGGGCGAATTCACCCCTCCACTTT
v_gene: TRBV5-8
j_gene: TRBJ1-6
abundance: -
len: 15
d_gene: -

CDR3aa: CASGLVSSTNGYTF
CDR3nt: TGTGCTAGTGGTTTGGTGTCATCAACGAATGGCTACACCTTC
v_gene: TRBV12-5
j_gene: TRBJ1-2
abundance: -
len: 14
d_gene: -

CDR3aa: CAISARQGEVNTGELFF
CDR3nt: TGTGCCATCAGTGCCCGACAGGGGGAGGTGAACACCGGGGAGCTGTTTTTT
v_gene: TRBV10-3
j_gene: TRBJ2-2
abundance: -
len: 17
d_gene: TRBD1

CDR3aa: CARSFGSPYEQYF
CDR3nt: TGTGCCAGGTCCTTTGGCAGTCCCTACGAGCAGTACTTC
v_gene: TRBV4-2
j_gene: TRBJ2-7
abundance: -
len: 13
d_gene: -

CDR3aa: CASSLGAPYNEQFF
CDR3nt: TGCGCCAGCAGCCTGGGGGCCCCCTACAATGAGCAGTTCTTC
v_gene: TRBV5-1
j_gene: TRBJ2-1
abundance: many
len: 14
d_gene: -

CDR3aa: CASSPQGSSYNEQFF
CDR3nt: TGTGCCAGCAGTCCCCAGGGGAGCTCCTACAATGAGCAGTTCTTC
v_gene: TRBV6-5
j_gene: TRBJ2-1
abundance: -
len: 15
d_gene: -

CDR3aa: CASSHRGSSTDTQYF
CDR3nt: TGTGCCAGCAGCCATCGGGGATCTAGCACAGATACGCAGTATTTT
v_gene: TRBV14
j_gene: TRBJ2-3
abundance: -
len: 15
d_gene: -

CDR3aa: CASGLAPGTSGSYEQYF
CDR3nt: TGTGCTAGTGGTTTGGCACCCGGGACTAGCGGATCCTACGAGCAGTACTTC
v_gene: TRBV12-5
j_gene: TRBJ2-7
abundance: -
len: 17
d_gene: TRBD2

CDR3aa: CAISDWTSLYEQYF
CDR3nt: TGTGCCATCAGTGATTGGACTAGTCTCTACGAGCAGTACTTC
v_gene: TRBV10-3
j_gene: TRBJ2-7
abundance: once
len: 14
d_gene: TRBD2

CDR3aa: CASSLGGGYGYTF
CDR3nt: TGTGCCAGCAGCTTGGGAGGGGGCTATGGCTACACCTTC
v_gene: TRBV5-6
j_gene: TRBJ1-2
abundance: -
len: 13
d_gene: -

CDR3aa: CASSFRLAGVSDEQYF
CDR3nt: TGTGCCAGCAGTTTCCGACTAGCGGGAGTATCCGACGAGCAGTACTTC
v_gene: TRBV6-5
j_gene: TRBJ2-7
abundance: -
len: 16
d_gene: TRBD2

CDR3aa: CASSKTSGTGTTGELFF
CDR3nt: TGTGCCAGCAGCAAGACATCTGGGACAGGGACCACCGGGGAGCTGTTTTTT
v_gene: TRBV9
j_gene: TRBJ2-2
abundance: -
len: 17
d_gene: TRBD1

CDR3aa: CAWSDRSGNTIYF
CDR3nt: TGTGCCTGGAGTGACAGATCTGGAAACACCATATATTTT
v_gene: TRBV30
j_gene: TRBJ1-3
abundance: -
len: 13
d_gene: -

CDR3aa: CASSGQDRGGTQYF
CDR3nt: TGTGCCAGCTCAGGGCAGGACCGGGGCGGGACCCAGTACTTC
v_gene: TRBV18
j_gene: TRBJ2-5
abundance: once
len: 14
d_gene: -

CDR3aa: CAWSVGNPGPYNEQFF
CDR3nt: TGTGCCTGGAGTGTAGGGAATCCGGGGCCCTACAATGAGCAGTTCTTC
v_gene: TRBV30
j_gene: TRBJ2-1
abundance: -
len: 16
d_gene: -

CDR3aa: CATYTGELFF
CDR3nt: TGTGCCACCTATACCGGGGAGCTGTTTTTT
v_gene: TRBV7-9
j_gene: TRBJ2-2
abundance: -
len: 10
d_gene: -

CDR3aa: CASSLALGQPIHYGYTF
CDR3nt: TGTGCCAGCAGCTTAGCTTTAGGACAGCCGATCCATTATGGCTACACCTTC
v_gene: TRBV7-9
j_gene: TRBJ1-2
abundance: -
len: 17
d_gene: -

CDR3aa: CATSSDSTGDTGELFF
CDR3nt: TGTGCCACCAGCAGCGATTCTACAGGGGACACCGGGGAGCTGTTTTTT
v_gene: TRBV15
j_gene: TRBJ2-2
abundance: -
len: 16
d_gene: TRBD1

CDR3aa: CASSLDRGRYEQYF
CDR3nt: TGTGCCAGCAGCCTTGACAGGGGGAGGTACGAGCAGTACTTC
v_gene: TRBV7-4
j_gene: TRBJ2-7
abundance: -
len: 14
d_gene: TRBD1